This passage covers 30 T cell receptor beta chains from one sample sequenced in a study of radiation and T cells in renal cell carcinoma. The assay was immunoSEQ multiplex PCR, and TCRdb's table has in-frame clones only and misses some. The sample has tens of thousands of clones, over 75% seen once; the top ten hold roughly a third. Time point described: blood 4 weeks post-SBRT, at nephrectomy. Indicated treatment: 15 Gy SBRT to primary tumor, nephrectomy 4 weeks later. Sequenced material: blood, taken from a patient whose treatment included radiotherapy and nephrectomy. The receptors shown here come from a man in his 60s with renal cell carcinoma.

The rearrangement uses TRBV6-1 and TRBJ1-1; 7 positions match TRBD1. CDR3 size: 12 residues. Germline V gene lookup returns CDR1 MNHNS and CDR2 SASEGT. V lost 6 bases, J lost 3 bases, and 1 base stayed unmatched. The CDR3 spells CASRGQHTEAFF. Here the CDR3 DNA reads TGTGCCAGCAGGGGACAGCACACTGAAGCTTTCTTT.

V is TRBV30 and J is TRBJ2-6; no reliable D call. Per germline, CDR1 GTSNPN and CDR2 SVGIG (reference sequence). V lost 8 bases, J lost 0 bases, and 11 bases lay in between. The CDR3 totals 14 residues. Written as DNA, the CDR3 is TGTGCCCGACAAACACGCTCTGGGGCCAACGTCCTGACTTTC. Protein: CARQTRSGANVLTF.

The chain combines TRBV4-1 with TRBJ2-4, with TRBD2 matching over 9 bases. From germline, CDR1 is MGHRA and CDR2 YSYEKL. V dropped 1 base and J dropped 4; count of bases not matched to a gene: 8. The CDR3 length is 17 residues. The CDR3 protein is CASSQGPSGIAKNIQYF. CDR3 DNA sequence: TGCGCCAGCAGCCAAGGGCCTAGCGGGATCGCAAAAAACATTCAGTACTTC.

This chain uses TRBV4-3 with TRBJ1-4, with D uncertain. The CDR3 has 15 residues. Germline CDR1 and CDR2: LGHNA and YSLEER. Trimming took 1 base from V and 8 from J, leaving 14 bases between them. Here the CDR3 reads CASSQVLSGEEKLFF. CDR3 bases: TGCGCCAGCAGCCAAGTACTCTCCGGGGAGGAAAAACTGTTTTTT.

V gene TRBV7-2 combines with J gene TRBJ2-2; 8 nucleotides agree with TRBD1. Trimming took 6 bases from V and 6 from J; bases not matched to a gene: 6. The CDR3 consists of 14 residues. From germline, CDR1 is SGHTA and CDR2 FQGNSA. CDR3 loop: CASRMDRVAGELFF. The CDR3 DNA sequence: TGTGCCAGCAGAATGGACAGGGTCGCCGGGGAGCTGTTTTTT. The full variable domain, rest sourced from reference TRBV7-2 and TRBJ2-2, is GAGVSQSPSNKVTEKGKDVELRCDPISGHTALYWYRQSLGQGLEFLIYFQGNSAPDKSGLPSDRFSAERTGGSVSTLTIQRTQQEDSAVYLCASRMDRVAGELFFGEGSRLTVL.

In DNA form, the CDR3 reads TGTGCCAGCAGCCAGCCCTTAATAGAGACCCAGTACTTC. This translates into CASSQPLIETQYF. The chain has TRBV5-4 and TRBJ2-5; the D is unclear. The CDR3 runs to 13 residues. The germline V gene encodes CDR1 SGHNT and CDR2 YYREEE (reference sequence). V was clipped by 4 bases and J by 4 bases, with 11 bases between them.

The rearrangement links TRBV19 to TRBJ2-1, with D perhaps matching TRBD1 (6 bases). V gave up 3 bases and J gave up 1 base, with 13 bases separating them. Germline lookup yields CDR1 LNHDA and CDR2 SQIVND (reference sequence). This CDR3 is built from 16 residues. CDR3 nucleotides: TGTGCCAGTAGTATGTGGCAGGGGAGTTCCTACAATGAGCAGTTCTTC. Translated: CASSMWQGSSYNEQFF.

The V and J genes are TRBV5-5 and TRBJ1-6; D is perhaps TRBD1 (6 bases). The CDR3 spans 17 residues. Germline-derived CDR1 and CDR2 are SGHKS and YYEKEE (reference sequence). V dropped 0 bases and J dropped 8 bases, with 18 bases sitting between them. The CDR3 DNA reads TGTGCCAGCAGCTTGGGGCCCCGCGGGGACACCCATTCACCCCTCCACTTT. Translation gives CASSLGPRGDTHSPLHF.

V gene TRBV6-6 combines with J gene TRBJ2-3; no firm D call. CDR3 size: 11 residues. The germline gives CDR1 MNHNY, CDR2 SVGAGI (reference sequence). The germline V and J ends were trimmed by 2 bases and 6 bases, with 3 bases remaining between them. The CDR3 region has the DNA TGTGCCAGCAGTTACGGTGATACGCAGTATTTT. This codes for CASSYGDTQYF.

The chain carries TRBV15 and TRBJ2-7; D possibly uses TRBD1 or TRBD2 (5 bases each). Trimming shortened V by 3 bases and J by 4 bases, and 13 bases separated the two germline ends. This CDR3 spans 14 amino acids. Germline lookup yields CDR1 LNHNV and CDR2 YYDKDF (reference sequence). The CDR3 nucleotides are TGTGCCACCAGCAGGGCTGGGGACGGATACGAGCAGTACTTC. This codes for CATSRAGDGYEQYF.

V gene TRBV7-9 combines with J gene TRBJ2-7; weak D call: TRBD2 (5 bases). This CDR3 is 11 amino acids long. The V gene lost 5 bases and the J gene lost 6 bases, with 8 bases spanning the gap. The germline CDR1 and CDR2 sequences are SEHNR and FQNEAQ (reference sequence). The CDR3 region has the DNA TGTGCCAGCAGCCCGGGATTCGAGCAGTACTTC. It encodes CASSPGFEQYF.

V gene TRBV7-3 combines with J gene TRBJ1-2; D gene ambiguous. The CDR3 loop spans 15 amino acids. The V end was cut by 1 base, the J end by 0 bases, with 9 bases between. Per the germline V gene, CDR1 is SGHTA and CDR2 is FQGTGA. The CDR3 region is CASSLNGFTNYGYTF. The CDR3 DNA reads TGTGCCAGCAGCTTAAATGGCTTCACTAACTATGGCTACACCTTC.

This rearrangement joins TRBV7-9 to TRBJ1-3; D call uncertain. The CDR3 runs to 15 residues. Germline assignment: CDR1 SEHNR and CDR2 FQNEAQ (reference sequence). V gave up 4 bases and J gave up 2 bases, with 12 bases separating them. DNA for the CDR3: TGTGCCAGCAGCTCCTCATCGGCGGCTGGAAACACCATATATTTT. Protein product: CASSSSSAAGNTIYF. The variable domain in full, completed from reference TRBV7-9 and TRBJ1-3, reads DTGVSQNPRHKITKRGQNVTFRCDPISEHNRLYWYRQTLGQGPEFLTYFQNEAQLEKSRLLSDRFSAERPKGSFSTLEIQRTEQGDSAMYLCASSSSSAAGNTIYFGEGSWLTVV.

This rearrangement joins TRBV4-3 to TRBJ1-2; a weak D match, TRBD1 (5 bases). This CDR3 has 13 residues. The V and J ends lost 4 bases and 8 bases respectively, with 14 bases between them. Germline-derived CDR1 and CDR2 are LGHNA and YSLEER. In nucleotides, the CDR3 is TGCGCCAGCAGCCGAGACAGTGTAGGGGGCTACACCTTC. Translation: CASSRDSVGGYTF.

The chain joins TRBV4-1 to TRBJ1-2, with 9 bases that match TRBD1. The CDR3 covers 15 residues. Per germline, CDR1 MGHRA and CDR2 YSYEKL. The V gene end was trimmed by 8 bases and the J gene end by 5 bases; junction bases not matched to a gene: 12. This chain's CDR3 is CASGTPGQGRYGYTF. In DNA form, the CDR3 reads TGCGCCAGCGGTACTCCGGGACAGGGACGGTATGGCTACACCTTC.

V and J are TRBV4-1 and TRBJ1-2, with D maybe TRBD1 (5 bases). The CDR3 spans 16 residues. V shed 1 base and J shed 7 bases, with 19 bases lying between them. Germline assignment: CDR1 MGHRA and CDR2 YSYEKL. The CDR3 loop is CASSQGSGGSLVGYTF. CDR3 sequence (DNA): TGCGCCAGCAGCCAAGGATCCGGGGGTTCCCTAGTTGGCTACACCTTC.

The genes are TRBV19 and TRBJ2-7, with TRBD1 matching over 7 bases. Germline values: CDR1 LNHDA, CDR2 SQIVND (reference sequence). The CDR3 is 14 amino acids. The trim removed 2 bases at V and 6 bases at J, leaving 7 bases unmatched. The CDR3 region has the DNA TGTGCCAGTAGTATAAAGGGGGCGCTATCCGAGCAGTACTTC. As protein: CASSIKGALSEQYF.

This rearrangement joins TRBV4-3 to TRBJ2-7; D is possibly TRBD1 or TRBD2 (5 bases each). This CDR3 contains 14 residues. CDR1 is LGHNA and CDR2 is YSLEER in the germline V gene. The ends were cut back, 5 bases at V and 2 bases at J, with 13 bases in the middle. CDR3 residues: CASSYGTPTYEQYF. The CDR3 DNA sequence: TGCGCCAGCAGCTACGGGACCCCAACCTACGAGCAGTACTTC.

The gene calls are TRBV5-6 and TRBJ2-2; TRBD2 matches at 9 bases. In germline, CDR1 is SGHDT, CDR2 YYEEEE. The V gene end was trimmed by 0 bases and the J gene end by 5 bases; junction bases not matched to a gene: 5. This CDR3 spans 16 amino acids. The CDR3 coding sequence is TGTGCCAGCAGCTTGGGTCCAGCGGGAGGTACCGGGGAGCTGTTTTTT. Translated, it gives CASSLGPAGGTGELFF.

The chain employs TRBV30 and TRBJ1-2, with 10 positions matching TRBD1. With V trimmed by 4 bases and J by 8 bases, 7 bases remained unmatched. The CDR3 loop spans 13 amino acids. Germline V gene data show CDR1 as GTSNPN and CDR2 as SVGIG (reference sequence). This CDR3 reads CAWTQDRGLGYTF. The CDR3 DNA sequence: TGTGCCTGGACCCAAGACAGGGGGCTCGGCTACACCTTC.

The chain couples TRBV27 to TRBJ2-3, with 7 nucleotides matching TRBD1. CDR1 MNHEY and CDR2 SMNVEV come from the germline V gene (reference sequence). J gave up 5 bases and V 6 bases, and 11 bases lay outside the gene matches. CDR3 length: 15 amino acids. In nucleotides, the CDR3 is TGTGCCAGCAGCCCTTACAGGGGTGGTCGAGATACGCAGTATTTT. This translates into CASSPYRGGRDTQYF.

This clone was detected a few times. The chain recombines TRBV15 with TRBJ1-1, with D perhaps matching TRBD1 (5 bases). The CDR3 is 11 residues long. The V gene's germline CDR1 is LNHNV and CDR2 YYDKDF (reference sequence). V was shortened by 5 bases and J by 5 bases, with 6 bases between the two germline ends. The CDR3 nucleotides read TGTGCCACCAGCCAGGGAACTGAAGCTTTCTTT. The encoded protein is CATSQGTEAFF.

The rearrangement links TRBV6-6 to TRBJ2-5; possibly TRBD2 for D (5 bases). The CDR3 sequence is 13 residues long. Deletions cut 6 bases from V and 9 bases from J, with 17 bases between. From germline, CDR1 is MNHNY and CDR2 SVGAGI (reference sequence). CDR3 coding DNA: TGTGCCAGCAGCCCCCTCGATACGCGGGCCCAGTACTTC. Translation: CASSPLDTRAQYF.

This clone has more than one count but fewer than ten. V usage is TRBV6-1 and J usage is TRBJ1-3, with unresolved D. CDR1 and CDR2 from the germline V gene are MNHNS and SASEGT. V lost 5 bases and J lost 4, with 15 bases in between. The CDR3 runs to 15 residues. The chain's CDR3 is CASSSWGVFGNTIYF. The CDR3 DNA sequence: TGTGCCAGCAGTTCCTGGGGAGTATTCGGAAACACCATATATTTT.

V gene TRBV19 combines with J gene TRBJ1-1, with TRBD1 matching 10 bases. With 3 bases clipped from V and 1 base from J, the junction kept 5 bases outside the gene matches. In germline, CDR1 is LNHDA, CDR2 SQIVND (reference sequence). The CDR3 runs 16 residues. CDR3 protein: CASSIGGQGWNTEAFF. As DNA, the CDR3 is TGTGCCAGTAGTATTGGGGGACAGGGGTGGAACACTGAAGCTTTCTTT. The full variable domain, with the rest looked up from reference TRBV19 and TRBJ1-1, is DGGITQSPKYLFRKEGQNVTLSCEQNLNHDAMYWYRQDPGQGLRLIYYSQIVNDFQKGDIAEGYSVSREKKESFPLTVTSAQKNPTAFYLCASSIGGQGWNTEAFFGQGTRLTVV.

The chain couples TRBV2 to TRBJ2-5, with D perhaps matching TRBD1 (7 bases). The V gene's germline CDR1 is SNHLY and CDR2 FYNNEI. This CDR3 has 11 amino acids. Trimming removed 7 bases from V and 5 bases from J, with 8 bases in between. Here the CDR3 reads CASTGGETQYF. In DNA form, the CDR3 reads TGTGCCAGCACAGGGGGGGAGACCCAGTACTTC.

This chain joins TRBV6-5 and TRBJ2-2; unclear D gene. The CDR3 extends over 15 amino acids. V gave up 4 bases and J gave up 5 bases, with 14 bases separating them. Per germline, CDR1 MNHEY and CDR2 SVGAGI. The CDR3 sequence is CASSSTTVTTGELFF. The CDR3 DNA follows: TGTGCCAGCAGTTCAACCACCGTGACGACCGGGGAGCTGTTTTTT.

There are a few counts of this clone. The V gene is TRBV23-1, the J gene TRBJ2-7; D is unresolved. TRBV23-1 is classed as an ORF, of uncertain function. V dropped 2 bases and J dropped 1 base, with 15 bases sitting between them. The CDR3 spans 16 residues. CDR3: CASSQSPSGLSYEQYF. CDR3 bases: TGCGCCAGCAGTCAAAGCCCCTCTGGGTTATCCTACGAGCAGTACTTC.

This CDR3 reads CASRRDLLTDTQYF. The CDR3 nucleotides are TGCGCCAGCAGAAGGGACTTACTCACAGATACGCAGTATTTT. The chain recombines TRBV5-1 with TRBJ2-3; D perhaps matches TRBD2 (6 bases). V lost 5 bases and J 2 bases, leaving 12 bases between the germline ends. CDR1 and CDR2 (germline): SGHRS, YFSETQ. The CDR3 sequence is 14 residues long. Based on the CDR3 plus reference TRBV5-1 and TRBJ2-3, the full variable domain is KAGVTQTPRYLIKTRGQQVTLSCSPISGHRSVSWYQQTPGQGLQFLFEYFSETQRNKGNFPGRFSGRQFSNSRSEMNVSTLELGDSALYLCASRRDLLTDTQYFGPGTRLTVL.

This rearrangement joins TRBV11-2 to TRBJ2-7; D could derive from TRBD1 or TRBD2 (6 bases each). V lost 1 base to trimming and J lost 2 bases, with 15 bases between them. This CDR3 comprises 16 residues. The germline gives CDR1 SGHAT, CDR2 FQNNGV. The CDR3 loop is CASSLGLAGHPYEQYF. The CDR3 DNA is TGTGCCAGCAGCTTAGGATTGGCGGGACACCCCTACGAGCAGTACTTC.